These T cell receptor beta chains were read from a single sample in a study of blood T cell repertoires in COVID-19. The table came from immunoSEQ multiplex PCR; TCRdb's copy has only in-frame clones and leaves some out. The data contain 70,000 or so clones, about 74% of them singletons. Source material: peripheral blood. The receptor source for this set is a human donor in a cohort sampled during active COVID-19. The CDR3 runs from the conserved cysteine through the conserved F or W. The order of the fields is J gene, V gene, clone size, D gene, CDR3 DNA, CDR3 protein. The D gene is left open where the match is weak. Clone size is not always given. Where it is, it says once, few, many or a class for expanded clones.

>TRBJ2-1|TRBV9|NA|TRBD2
TGTGCCAGCAGCTCCCGGACTAGCGTCGCCTACAATGAGCAGTTCTTC
CASSSRTSVAYNEQFF
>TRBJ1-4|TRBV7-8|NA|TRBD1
TGTGCCAGCAGCCGAGGGACAGGGACGAATGAAAAACTGTTTTTT
CASSRGTGTNEKLFF
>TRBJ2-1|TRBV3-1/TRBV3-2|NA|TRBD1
TGTGCCAGCAGCCTTGGACCGGGACAGGGTAACAATGAGCAGTTCTTC
CASSLGPGQGNNEQFF
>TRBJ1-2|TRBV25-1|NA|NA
TGTGCCAGCAGTGCGGCGGGGGTCTATGGCTACACCTTC
CASSAAGVYGYTF
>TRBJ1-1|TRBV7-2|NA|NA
TGTGCCAGCAGCGTTGGTATAAGGGGAGGGAACACTGAAGCTTTCTTT
CASSVGIRGGNTEAFF
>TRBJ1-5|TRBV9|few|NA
TGTGCCAGCAGCGTAGACGTAGGGGGGGGTCAGCCCCAGCATTTT
CASSVDVGGGQPQHF
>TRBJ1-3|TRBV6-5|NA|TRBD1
TGTGCCAGCAGAACAGGGGACTCTGGAAACACCATATATTTT
CASRTGDSGNTIYF
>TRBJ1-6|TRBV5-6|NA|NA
TGTGCCAGCAGCTTAGGGGGAGCCTATAATTCACCCCTCCACTTT
CASSLGGAYNSPLHF
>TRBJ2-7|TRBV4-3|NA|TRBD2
TGCGCCAGCAGCCAAGGGGCAGCGGGGGAGAGTCGGGAGCAGTACTTC
CASSQGAAGESREQYF
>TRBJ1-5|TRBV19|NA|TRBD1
TGTGCCAGTAGTGGACAGGGGAAGGGAATAAATCAGCCCCAGCATTTT
CASSGQGKGINQPQHF
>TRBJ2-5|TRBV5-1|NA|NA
TGCGCCAGTGCCGAGACAAGCCAGTGGGCGACCCAGTACTTC
CASAETSQWATQYF
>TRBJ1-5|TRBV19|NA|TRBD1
TGTGCCAGTAGTATATCAAAGGGGGCGAGTCAGCCCCAGCATTTT
CASSISKGASQPQHF
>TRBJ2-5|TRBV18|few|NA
TGTGCCAGCTCACCCGGGACTGCAGAGACCCAGTACTTC
CASSPGTAETQYF
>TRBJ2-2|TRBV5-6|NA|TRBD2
TGTGCCAGCAGCTTGGATGCGGGGGCCGGGGAGCTGTTTTTT
CASSLDAGAGELFF
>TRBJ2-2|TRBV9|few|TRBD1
TGTGCCAGCAGTAGGTATGGGACAGGGAACACCGGGGAGCTGTTTTTT
CASSRYGTGNTGELFF
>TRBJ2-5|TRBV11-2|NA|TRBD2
TGTGCCAGCAGCCCCTCTCGGCTAGCGGGGGCCCAAGAGACCCAGTACTTC
CASSPSRLAGAQETQYF
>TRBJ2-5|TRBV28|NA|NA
TGTGCCAGCAGTTCTACTGCCCCACAAGAGACCCAGTACTTC
CASSSTAPQETQYF
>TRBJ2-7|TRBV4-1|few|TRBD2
TGCGCCAGCAGCCAAGGACTAGCGGTTCCTTGGGCCGAGCAGTACTTC
CASSQGLAVPWAEQYF
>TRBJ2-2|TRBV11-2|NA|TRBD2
TGTGCCAGCAGCAAAGAGCGGGGTTCCGGGGAGCTGTTTTTT
CASSKERGSGELFF
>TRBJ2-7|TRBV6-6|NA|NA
TGTGCCAGCAGACAGACCTACGAGCAGTACTTC
CASRQTYEQYF
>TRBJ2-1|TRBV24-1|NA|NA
TGTGCCACCAGTGATTTGCGTCAGGGGATTGGGACTGAGCAGTTCTTC
CATSDLRQGIGTEQFF
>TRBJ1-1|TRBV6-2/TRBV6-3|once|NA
TGTGCCAGCAGTTACGCAGGGGTCATGAACACTGAAGCTTTCTTT
CASSYAGVMNTEAFF
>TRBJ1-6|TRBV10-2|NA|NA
TGCGCCAGCAGGGCGAACGGGGATAATTCACCCCTCCACTTT
CASRANGDNSPLHF
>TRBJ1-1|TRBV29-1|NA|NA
TGCAGCGCCAATTTAGGAGGGTACGACACTGAAGCTTTCTTT
CSANLGGYDTEAFF
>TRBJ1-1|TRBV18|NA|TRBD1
TGTGCCAGCTCACCGAAACAGGGGGCTGCCACTGAAGCTTTCTTT
CASSPKQGAATEAFF
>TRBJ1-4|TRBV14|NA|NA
TGTGCCAGCAGCCAATTAGGGAGTAATGAAAAACTGTTTTTT
CASSQLGSNEKLFF
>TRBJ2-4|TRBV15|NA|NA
TGTGCCACCAGCGACCCACGGGGGATAAACATTCAGTACTTC
CATSDPRGINIQYF
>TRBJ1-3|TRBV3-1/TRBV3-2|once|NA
TGTGCCAGCAGCCAAGTCGGCAGGAACGGTAGAAACACCATATATTTT
CASSQVGRNGRNTIYF
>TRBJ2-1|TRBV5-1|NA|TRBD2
TGCGCCAGCAGCTCCTCTAGCGGGAGTTCGGATGAGCAGTTCTTC
CASSSSSGSSDEQFF
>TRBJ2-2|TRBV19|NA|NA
TGTGCCAGTAGCTTCCGGACCGGGGAGCTGTTTTTT
CASSFRTGELFF
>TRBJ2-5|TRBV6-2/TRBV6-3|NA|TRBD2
TGTGCCAGCAGTCCGGGGACTAGCTGGGCCCAGTACTTC
CASSPGTSWAQYF
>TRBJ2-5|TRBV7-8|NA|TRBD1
TGTGCCAGCAGCTTAGCAAAGGGACAGGGGTTAGGAGAGACCCAGTACTTC
CASSLAKGQGLGETQYF
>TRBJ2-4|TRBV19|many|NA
TGTGCCAGTAGTATCGGCGGGTTTAACATTCAGTACTTC
CASSIGGFNIQYF
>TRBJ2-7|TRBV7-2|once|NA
TGTGCCAGCAGCTTTAGGCCAGGGGCTACCTACGAGCAGTACTTC
CASSFRPGATYEQYF
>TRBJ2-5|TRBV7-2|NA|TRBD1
TGTGCCAGCAGCTCTAGGGACAGGGGAGGGCAAGAGACCCAGTACTTC
CASSSRDRGGQETQYF
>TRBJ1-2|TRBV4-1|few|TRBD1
TGCGCCAGCAGCCCCCAGAAGGTCGGGACAGGACCCTATGGCTACACCTTC
CASSPQKVGTGPYGYTF
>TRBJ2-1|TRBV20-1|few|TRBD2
TGCAGTGCTAGTCTTTTGGGACTAGCGGGGGATGAGCAGTTCTTC
CSASLLGLAGDEQFF
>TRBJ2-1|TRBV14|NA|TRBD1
TGTGCCAGCAGCCCTCGAACCGGGACAGGGCATTACAATGAGCAGTTCTTC
CASSPRTGTGHYNEQFF
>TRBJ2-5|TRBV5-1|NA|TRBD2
TGCGCCAGCAGCGGGGGACTAGTGGGGGAGACCCAGTACTTC
CASSGGLVGETQYF